Listed below are T cell receptor beta chains from one sample, sequenced in a study of blood T cell repertoires in COVID-19. Sequencing used immunoSEQ multiplex PCR; TCRdb keeps in-frame clones, though not all of them. Of hundreds of thousands of clones in the sample, around three quarters were seen once. Sequencing was performed on peripheral blood. Every receptor here comes from a woman older than 75 with acute or convalescent COVID-19. Both conserved end residues are part of each CDR3. A D gene is named only where the DNA matches it firmly. Expanded clones get a size class; other rows say once, few or many, or leave the size out.

length	size	D	J	V	CDR3	DNA
16	once	-	TRBJ2-6	TRBV2	CASSEARGSGANVLTF	TGTGCCAGCAGTGAAGCACGGGGCTCTGGGGCCAACGTCCTGACTTTC
17	-	TRBD1	TRBJ2-2	TRBV18	CASSPAGTGGYTGELFF	TGTGCCAGCTCACCTGCCGGGACAGGGGGCTACACCGGGGAGCTGTTTTTT
15	-	-	TRBJ1-3	TRBV27	CASSLGSAVGNTIYF	TGTGCCAGCAGTTTAGGGAGCGCGGTTGGAAACACCATATATTTT
15	once	-	TRBJ1-6	TRBV3-1/TRBV3-2	CASSQGTADNSPLHF	TGTGCCAGCAGCCAAGGGACAGCCGATAATTCACCCCTCCACTTT
15	few	TRBD2	TRBJ2-1	TRBV7-9	CASSRGLANYNEQFF	TGTGCCAGCAGCCGAGGACTAGCGAACTACAATGAGCAGTTCTTC
12	-	-	TRBJ1-2	TRBV11-1	CASSLAGYGYTF	TGTGCCAGCAGCTTGGCGGGGTATGGCTACACCTTC
14	-	-	TRBJ2-5	TRBV6-5	CASSNLGGPVTQYF	TGTGCCAGCAGCAATTTGGGGGGGCCCGTGACCCAGTACTTC
16	-	TRBD1	TRBJ2-1	TRBV5-1	CASSLSGSQGDNEQFF	TGCGCCAGCAGCTTGAGTGGCTCCCAGGGGGACAATGAGCAGTTCTTC
14	-	-	TRBJ2-2	TRBV30	CAWTTGPNTGELFF	TGTGCCTGGACCACAGGGCCGAACACCGGGGAGCTGTTTTTT
16	-	-	TRBJ2-3	TRBV3-1/TRBV3-2	CASSQVSGQSTDTQYF	TGTGCCAGCAGCCAAGTGTCGGGACAAAGCACAGATACGCAGTATTTT
15	once	-	TRBJ1-2	TRBV2	CASPYTPGTLDGYTF	TGTGCCAGCCCCTACACCCCGGGGACACTGGATGGCTACACCTTC
16	-	TRBD1	TRBJ2-3	TRBV7-3	CASSPIGQGAIDTQYF	TGTGCCAGCAGCCCCATTGGGCAGGGGGCTATAGATACGCAGTATTTT
13	-	TRBD1	TRBJ1-2	TRBV9	CASSADRGYGYTF	TGTGCCAGCAGCGCGGACAGGGGATATGGCTACACCTTC
18	few	-	TRBJ2-1	TRBV21-1	CASSIGTGLSPGYNEQFF	TGTGCCAGCAGCATCGGGACAGGGCTGTCCCCCGGGTACAATGAGCAGTTCTTC
14	-	-	TRBJ2-3	TRBV7-6	CASTSPGGSDTQYF	TGTGCCAGCACCTCCCCAGGAGGCTCAGATACGCAGTATTTT
14	-	-	TRBJ1-1	TRBV6-2/TRBV6-3	CASSSTGMNTEAFF	TGTGCCAGCAGTTCGACAGGCATGAACACTGAAGCTTTCTTT
15	once	TRBD1	TRBJ1-4	TRBV5-1	CASHSGQALNEKLFF	TGCGCCAGCCACTCGGGACAGGCTCTTAATGAAAAACTGTTTTTT
18	-	TRBD1	TRBJ2-7	TRBV23-1	CASSQSCGGTGRDYEQYF	TGCGCCAGCAGTCAATCGTGTGGGGGGACAGGGAGAGATTACGAGCAGTACTTC
13	once	TRBD1	TRBJ1-3	TRBV6-5	CASRTGVGNTIYF	TGTGCCAGCCGTACAGGGGTAGGAAACACCATATATTTT
14	-	-	TRBJ1-2	TRBV18	CASSPQGVSVGYTF	TGTGCCAGCTCACCACAAGGGGTTTCGGTTGGCTACACCTTC
16	-	-	TRBJ1-3	TRBV6-5	CASSYSGGSSGNTIYF	TGTGCCAGCAGTTACTCGGGAGGGAGCTCTGGAAACACCATATATTTT
14	-	TRBD1	TRBJ1-1	TRBV2	CASSGRDRDTEAFF	TGTGCCAGCAGTGGTCGGGACAGAGACACTGAAGCTTTCTTT
16	-	TRBD1	TRBJ2-1	TRBV7-3	CASSLSRDRGFGEQFF	TGTGCCAGCAGCTTAAGCCGGGACAGGGGGTTCGGTGAGCAGTTCTTC
14	-	-	TRBJ1-4	TRBV5-1	CASSLVRGAEKLFF	TGCGCCAGCAGCTTGGTAAGGGGCGCCGAAAAACTGTTTTTT
16	-	-	TRBJ1-5	TRBV4-1	CASSQGRAQGRQPQHF	TGCGCCAGCAGCCAGGGACGCGCTCAGGGGCGGCAGCCCCAGCATTTT
20	many	TRBD2	TRBJ2-3	TRBV7-8	CASTAIRLGLAGGQTDTQYF	TGTGCCAGCACCGCCATAAGACTCGGACTAGCGGGGGGGCAGACAGATACGCAGTATTTT
15	once	TRBD1	TRBJ2-7	TRBV11-1	CASSPPTGIYYEQYF	TGTGCCAGCAGCCCACCGACAGGGATTTACTACGAGCAGTACTTC
15	-	TRBD1	TRBJ1-2	TRBV5-1	CASSPDRPFYGGYTF	TGCGCCAGCAGCCCGGACAGGCCATTCTATGGCGGCTACACCTTC
13	-	-	TRBJ1-3	TRBV2	CASNSNSGNTIYF	TGTGCCAGCAACAGTAACTCTGGAAACACCATATATTTT
14	-	TRBD1	TRBJ1-5	TRBV19	CASSRTGGNQPQHF	TGTGCCAGTAGCCGGACAGGGGGCAATCAGCCCCAGCATTTT
19	once	TRBD2	TRBJ2-4	TRBV19	CASSTPGLRSPVAKNIQYF	TGTGCCAGTAGTACCCCGGGACTAAGATCCCCAGTAGCCAAAAACATTCAGTACTTC
16	-	TRBD1	TRBJ1-4	TRBV18	CASSRQTGAFNEKLFF	TGTGCCAGCTCACGACAGACAGGGGCTTTTAATGAAAAACTGTTTTTT
14	-	-	TRBJ1-2	TRBV20-1	CSASSQGNRYGYTF	TGCAGTGCCAGTTCACAGGGAAACCGCTATGGCTACACCTTC
13	-	-	TRBJ1-6	TRBV7-3	CASSLTERSPLHF	TGTGCCAGCAGCTTAACAGAGCGCTCACCCCTCCACTTT
15	-	TRBD1	TRBJ1-2	TRBV15	CATSDRGGDNYGYTF	TGTGCCACCAGCGACAGGGGGGGCGATAACTATGGCTACACCTTC
18	few	-	TRBJ1-6	TRBV21-1	CASSKSLLWSSYNSPLHF	TGTGCCAGCAGCAAATCTCTTCTTTGGAGCTCCTATAATTCACCCCTCCACTTT
16	few	TRBD1	TRBJ1-4	TRBV7-9	CASSFSGTGRNEKLFF	TGTGCCAGCAGCTTCTCCGGGACAGGGCGTAATGAAAAACTGTTTTTT
16	-	-	TRBJ2-7	TRBV7-9	CASSLAFDRLSYEQYF	TGTGCCAGCAGCTTAGCCTTTGACAGGTTGTCCTACGAGCAGTACTTC
13	-	-	TRBJ1-1	TRBV6-2/TRBV6-3	CASSFRVNTEAFF	TGTGCCAGCAGTTTCAGGGTGAACACTGAAGCTTTCTTT
15	-	-	TRBJ1-2	TRBV30	CAWSAPFRVNYGYTF	TGTGCCTGGAGTGCCCCATTCAGGGTAAACTATGGCTACACCTTC
14	-	TRBD1	TRBJ2-7	TRBV2	CASSGQGAKAEQYF	TGTGCCAGCAGTGGACAGGGGGCGAAGGCCGAGCAGTACTTC
15	-	TRBD1	TRBJ2-7	TRBV25-1	CASRGQGHRPYEQYF	TGTGCCAGCAGGGGACAGGGTCATAGGCCCTACGAGCAGTACTTC
14	-	-	TRBJ1-2	TRBV7-2	CASSVPTEGYGYTF	TGTGCCAGCAGCGTACCGACTGAGGGCTATGGCTACACCTTC